This T cell receptor beta chain was identified in a study of early T cells in non-severe SARS-CoV-2 infection. The ends were cut back, 8 bases at V and 4 bases at J, with 14 bases in the middle. In germline, CDR1 is DFQATT, CDR2 SNEGSKA (reference sequence). This CDR3 comprises 12 residues. MiXCR, applied by TCRdb to the 5' RACE reads, yields one record per CDR3 protein. Altogether around 60,000 distinct CDR3 sequences are present, about 12% being singletons, with the ten largest covering roughly 4%. The receptor's source is an adult who was a healthcare worker with PCR-confirmed SARS-CoV-2 infection or an uninfected control (not recorded which). The chain joins TRBV20-1 to TRBJ2-5; D is undetermined. The specimen was whole blood. CDR3 nucleotides: TGCAGTTCAGAAGGTGGCTCAGAGACCCAGTACTTC. Its translation is CSSEGGSETQYF.